The 29 T cell receptor beta chains listed next were all sequenced from one sample in a study of OX40 agonist ivuxolimab in advanced cancers. TCRdb keeps only in-frame clones here, not all; method: immunoSEQ multiplex PCR. The sample gives tens of thousands of clones, roughly 80% of which show up once; 1.5% to 2% is in the top ten. The specimen was CD4+ or CD8+ T cells sorted from blood, collected in a trial of the OX40 agonist ivuxolimab. Source of these receptors: an adult with an advanced solid tumor such as melanoma, head and neck, liver or kidney cancer.

The rearrangement links TRBV14 to TRBJ2-1, with D possibly being TRBD2 (6 bases). The germline V gene encodes CDR1 SGHDN and CDR2 FVKESK. Between the trimmed V and J ends, which lost 4 bases and 0 bases, there was a span of 10 bases. The CDR3 runs 15 residues. This chain's CDR3 is CASSRGASSYNEQFF. The CDR3 coding sequence is TGTGCCAGCAGCCGCGGGGCAAGCTCCTACAATGAGCAGTTCTTC.

This rearrangement joins TRBV9 to TRBJ2-5, with 7 bases fitting TRBD1. The length of the CDR3 is 15 residues. J was trimmed by 2 bases and V by 3 bases; bases with no gene match: 7. The germline V gene has CDR1 SGDLS and CDR2 YYNGEE. The CDR3 protein is CASSARPGQQETQYF. The CDR3 DNA follows: TGTGCCAGCAGCGCACGACCGGGACAGCAAGAGACCCAGTACTTC.

The chain is built from TRBV28 and TRBJ1-2; possibly TRBD1 for D (6 bases). Germline lookup yields CDR1 MDHEN and CDR2 SYDVKM. The CDR3 is 12 amino acids. The V and J ends lost 6 bases and 7 bases respectively, with 12 bases between them. CDR3 DNA: TGTGCCAGCAGACAGGGAGCGGGTGGCTACACCTTC. Its protein is CASRQGAGGYTF.

The chain recombines TRBV5-1 with TRBJ1-3, with 8 bases matching TRBD1. V shed 2 bases and J 4 bases; nucleotides not matched to a gene: 5. Germline CDR1 SGHRS, CDR2 YFSETQ. The CDR3 runs to 15 residues. The CDR3 here is CASSLGQGGGNTIYF. CDR3 DNA: TGCGCCAGCAGCTTAGGACAGGGAGGAGGAAACACCATATATTTT.

Only a few counts were recorded for this clone. The chain is built from TRBV27 and TRBJ1-2, with 7 positions matching TRBD1. V gave up 9 bases and J gave up 4 bases; unmatched junction bases: 5. CDR3 size: 12 residues. Per the germline V gene, CDR1 is MNHEY and CDR2 is SMNVEV (reference sequence). The CDR3 DNA sequence: TGTGCCAGTAAGACAGGGTCCTATGGCTACACCTTC. It is translated as CASKTGSYGYTF.

The gene calls are TRBV11-2 and TRBJ1-6, with a possible D match to TRBD1 (6 bases). Germline assignment: CDR1 SGHAT and CDR2 FQNNGV. CDR3 length equals 13 residues. Trimming removed 5 bases at V and 8 bases at J, with 10 bases between. The CDR3 bases are TGTGCCAGCAGCATAAACAGGGATTCACCCCTCCACTTT. Translated: CASSINRDSPLHF.

V usage is TRBV9 and J usage is TRBJ1-5; no clear D gene. Between the trimmed V and J ends, which lost 0 bases and 6 bases, there was a span of 13 bases. Looked up from germline, CDR1 is SGDLS and CDR2 is YYNGEE. The CDR3 is 15 residues long. This CDR3 is CASSVDPQGRQPQHF. CDR3 DNA: TGTGCCAGCAGCGTAGACCCCCAAGGACGTCAGCCCCAGCATTTT.

The chain employs TRBV18 and TRBJ2-3, with 11 positions matching TRBD2. The CDR3 spans 17 residues. V shed 3 bases, J shed 3 bases, and the junction held 8 bases outside the gene matches. Germline-derived CDR1 and CDR2 are KGHSH and LQKENI. The chain's CDR3 is CASSPGIAGGPTDTQYF. In DNA, the CDR3 is TGTGCCAGCTCACCGGGAATAGCGGGAGGGCCTACAGATACGCAGTATTTT. The whole variable domain, filled in from reference TRBV18 and TRBJ2-3, reads NAGVMQNPRHLVRRRGQEARLRCSPMKGHSHVYWYRQLPEEGLKFMVYLQKENIIDESGMPKERFSAEFPKEGPSILRIQQVVRGDSAAYFCASSPGIAGGPTDTQYFGPGTRLTVL.

CDR3 residues: CASSYSTRSYYEQYF. For the CDR3, the DNA is TGTGCCAGCAGTTACTCGACCAGGTCATACTACGAGCAGTACTTC. The rearrangement joins TRBV6-6 to TRBJ2-7, with unresolved D. This CDR3 has 15 residues. V was cut by 0 bases and J by 3 bases, with 12 bases left in between. The germline V gene encodes CDR1 MNHNY and CDR2 SVGAGI (reference sequence).

The chain is built from TRBV4-2 and TRBJ2-1, with TRBD2 matching 10 bases. J was trimmed by 8 bases and V by 3 bases; bases with no gene match: 4. Germline CDR1 is LGHNA and CDR2 is YNFKEQ. This CDR3 is 14 amino acids long. The CDR3 reads CASSQGLARDEQFF. In DNA, the CDR3 is TGTGCCAGCAGCCAGGGACTAGCGAGGGATGAGCAGTTCTTC.

For the CDR3, the DNA is TGTGCCAGCAGCTTGCGTACAGTACAGGGTGTGGGAGGCTACACCTTC. Residues: CASSLRTVQGVGGYTF. The chain couples TRBV5-4 to TRBJ1-2; weak D call: TRBD1 (6 bases). V was pared by 1 base and J by 8 bases, with 21 bases between. Germline V gene data show CDR1 as SGHNT and CDR2 as YYREEE (reference sequence). The CDR3 has 16 amino acids.

The chain carries TRBV11-2 and TRBJ2-7; D may be TRBD1 (5 bases). Deletions cut 6 bases from V and 3 bases from J, with 9 bases between. This CDR3 has 12 residues. Germline lookup yields CDR1 SGHAT and CDR2 FQNNGV. The CDR3 spells CASRQARYEQYF. The CDR3 DNA reads TGTGCCAGCAGACAGGCGCGCTACGAGCAGTACTTC.

This clone occurred once. The gene calls are TRBV5-4 and TRBJ2-5; possibly TRBD2 for D (6 bases). Matching the DNA end better, TRBJ2-7 makes the J call doubtful. This CDR3 is 13 amino acids long. Germline CDR1 is SGHNT and CDR2 is YYREEE (reference sequence). The chain's CDR3 is CASSLSAGSEQYF. CDR3 DNA sequence: TGTGCCAGCAGCCTCTCAGCGGGCAGCGAGCAGTACTTC.

This clone was recorded once. The chain is built from TRBV30 and TRBJ1-1; 7 nucleotides line up with TRBD1. The J segment lost 0 bases and the V segment lost 4 bases, leaving 8 bases of the junction unmatched. Per the germline V gene, CDR1 is GTSNPN and CDR2 is SVGIG (reference sequence). This CDR3 comprises 15 residues. As DNA, the CDR3 is TGTGCCTGGATTCGACAGGGCGTGTTGAACACTGAAGCTTTCTTT. As protein: CAWIRQGVLNTEAFF.

This chain connects TRBV23-1 to TRBJ2-1; TRBD2 matches at 7 bases. TRBV23-1 is annotated as an ORF whose role is uncertain. V shed 7 bases and J 4 bases; nucleotides not matched to a gene: 7. CDR3 size: 14 residues. CDR3: CASTREGPYNEQFF. DNA for the CDR3: TGCGCCAGCACTAGGGAGGGCCCATACAATGAGCAGTTCTTC.

The chain has TRBV5-6 and TRBJ2-1, with D uncertain. Between the trimmed V and J ends, which lost 2 bases and 9 bases, there was a span of 6 bases. CDR1 and CDR2 (germline): SGHDT, YYEEEE. This CDR3 comprises 11 residues. CDR3 sequence reads: CASSFEREQFF. CDR3 DNA sequence: TGTGCCAGCAGCTTTGAACGTGAGCAGTTCTTC. The entire variable domain, with the rest obtained from reference TRBV5-6 and TRBJ2-1, is as follows: DAGVTQSPTHLIKTRGQQVTLRCSPKSGHDTVSWYQQALGQGPQFIFQYYEEEERQRGNFPDRFSGHQFPNYSSELNVNALLLGDSALYLCASSFEREQFFGPGTRLTVL.

The CDR3 spells CASSRGPSAGGNTEAFF. The CDR3 DNA is TGCGCCAGCAGCAGGGGCCCCTCCGCAGGGGGTAACACTGAAGCTTTCTTT. The chain combines TRBV5-1 with TRBJ1-1; TRBD1 aligns across 7 bases. This CDR3 contains 17 residues. CDR1 is SGHRS, CDR2 YFSETQ, per germline. J was trimmed by 2 bases and V by 4 bases; bases with no gene match: 14.

The chain is built from TRBV5-1 and TRBJ2-6; D not certain. This CDR3 spans 17 amino acids. Per germline, CDR1 SGHRS and CDR2 YFSETQ. V gave up 0 bases and J gave up 0 bases, with 10 bases separating them. Written as DNA, the CDR3 is TGCGCCAGCAGCTTGGGAGGCAGCAGCTCTGGGGCCAACGTCCTGACTTTC. It is translated as CASSLGGSSSGANVLTF.

V and J are TRBV6-1 and TRBJ2-7; the D is unclear. Per germline, CDR1 MNHNS and CDR2 SASEGT. V was cut by 0 bases and J by 0 bases, with 3 bases left in between. The CDR3 loop spans 13 amino acids. Here the CDR3 DNA reads TGTGCCAGCAGTGAAGCCGCCTCCTACGAGCAGTACTTC. Residues: CASSEAASYEQYF.

The chain's CDR3 is CASSFATLRTGELFF. CDR3 bases: TGTGCCAGCAGCTTTGCGACTCTCCGGACCGGGGAGCTGTTTTTT. This chain connects TRBV11-2 to TRBJ2-2, with D unclear. This CDR3 is 15 amino acids long. V was trimmed by 3 bases and J by 5 bases, leaving 13 bases between them. CDR1 and CDR2 (germline): SGHAT, FQNNGV.

The genes are TRBV10-2 and TRBJ2-7, with D possibly being TRBD2 (5 bases). Germline V lookup: CDR1 WSHSY, CDR2 SAAADI. Trimming shortened V by 10 bases and J by 7 bases, and 20 bases separated the two germline ends. The CDR3 length is 13 residues. The DNA for the CDR3 is TGCGCCACCTCACTGGACCGGGGTGAGGAGCAGTACTTC. Translated: CATSLDRGEEQYF.

This sequence joins TRBV25-1 and TRBJ1-5, with 8 bases lining up with TRBD1. Germline V gene sequence: CDR1 MGHDK, CDR2 SYGVNS. The CDR3 length is 14 residues. V dropped 2 bases and J dropped 5; count of bases not matched to a gene: 2. The CDR3: CASSEPGGHQPQHF. CDR3 nucleotides: TGTGCCAGCAGTGAACCAGGGGGCCATCAGCCCCAGCATTTT.

This chain joins TRBV29-1 and TRBJ1-1, with a tentative D call TRBD1 (5 bases). V lost 3 bases and J lost 5, with 16 bases in between. This CDR3 spans 14 amino acids. CDR1 is SQVTM and CDR2 is ANQGSEA in the germline V gene. As DNA, the CDR3 is TGCAGCGTTGAGGGTCCAGGGTTTAATACTGAAGCTTTCTTT. It specifies CSVEGPGFNTEAFF. Full variable domain (remainder filled in from reference TRBV29-1 and TRBJ1-1): SAVISQKPSRDICQRGTSLTIQCQVDSQVTMMFWYRQQPGQSLTLIATANQGSEATYESGFVIDKFPISRPNLTFSTLTVSNMSPEDSSIYLCSVEGPGFNTEAFFGQGTRLTVV.

This clone was seen once. The V and J genes are TRBV19 and TRBJ2-2, with D possibly being TRBD2 (6 bases). The CDR3 extends over 14 amino acids. Between the trimmed V and J ends, which lost 8 bases and 5 bases, there was a span of 15 bases. Germline assignment: CDR1 LNHDA and CDR2 SQIVND (reference sequence). CDR3 loop: CASLEREETGELFF. The CDR3 DNA reads as TGTGCCAGTTTAGAAAGGGAGGAAACCGGGGAGCTGTTTTTT.

CDR3 sequence (DNA): TGCGCCAGCAGTGGGCAGGGGGGCACTGAAGCTTTCTTT. Translating gives CASSGQGGTEAFF. This rearrangement joins TRBV5-1 to TRBJ1-1; the match to TRBD1 covers 7 bases. V lost 5 bases and J lost 4; bases outside the gene matches: 5. The CDR3 totals 13 residues. Germline loops: CDR1 SGHRS, CDR2 YFSETQ.

J is TRBJ1-1 and V is TRBV19; no clear D gene. Per the germline V gene, CDR1 is LNHDA and CDR2 is SQIVND (reference sequence). The CDR3 consists of 13 residues. Trimming cost V 1 base and J 6 bases, with 9 bases left between them. This CDR3 is CASSIGLESEAFF. Here the CDR3 DNA reads TGTGCCAGTAGTATAGGGTTGGAGTCTGAAGCTTTCTTT.

V and J are TRBV2 and TRBJ2-7; D is unresolved. The germline CDR1 and CDR2 sequences are SNHLY and FYNNEI. V was clipped by 3 bases and J by 10 bases, with 13 bases between them. This CDR3 contains 12 residues. The CDR3 region is CASSEGPIAQYF. CDR3 bases: TGTGCCAGCAGTGAGGGCCCCATAGCCCAGTACTTC.

The V gene is TRBV27, the J gene TRBJ2-6, with D possibly TRBD2 on 5 matching bases. Germline CDR1 MNHEY, CDR2 SMNVEV (reference sequence). The CDR3 extends over 17 amino acids. The germline V and J ends were trimmed by 2 bases and 0 bases, with 11 bases remaining between them. The CDR3 spells CASSLGLTVSGANVLTF. CDR3 sequence (DNA): TGTGCCAGCAGTTTAGGACTGACCGTCTCTGGGGCCAACGTCCTGACTTTC.

The chain employs TRBV5-1 and TRBJ2-2; D call uncertain. Germline lookup yields CDR1 SGHRS and CDR2 YFSETQ. CDR3 length equals 14 residues. Trimming stripped 2 bases from V and 8 bases from J, with 13 bases between. CDR3 amino acids: CASSFEAGLGELFF. CDR3 nucleotides: TGCGCCAGCAGCTTTGAAGCAGGATTGGGGGAGCTGTTTTTT. The full variable domain, in which reference TRBV5-1 and TRBJ2-2 provide the parts outside the CDR3, is KAGVTQTPRYLIKTRGQQVTLSCSPISGHRSVSWYQQTPGQGLQFLFEYFSETQRNKGNFPGRFSGRQFSNSRSEMNVSTLELGDSALYLCASSFEAGLGELFFGEGSRLTVL.